What follows are 25 T cell receptor beta chains derived from one specimen sequenced in a study of technical replicates of blood from a few donors. TCRdb's copy holds only in-frame clones and misses some; the assay was immunoSEQ multiplex PCR. The sample lists more than 80,000 clones, approximately 96% occurring once. Sequencing was performed on T cells isolated from PBMCs. These receptor sequences come from a human donor in good health.

This sequence joins TRBV27 and TRBJ2-6; D is unclear. Germline loops: CDR1 MNHEY, CDR2 SMNVEV (reference sequence). Trimming took 7 bases from V and 1 from J, leaving 5 bases between them. The CDR3 spans 13 residues. The CDR3 coding sequence is TGTGCCAGCACCGTTTCTGGGGCCAACGTCCTGACTTTC. As protein: CASTVSGANVLTF. Drawing the rest from reference TRBV27 and TRBJ2-6, the complete variable domain is EAQVTQNPRYLITVTGKKLTVTCSQNMNHEYMSWYRQDPGLGLRQIYYSMNVEVTDKGDVPEGYKVSRKEKRNFPLILESPSPNQTSLYFCASTVSGANVLTFGAGSRLTVL.

This chain connects TRBV25-1 to TRBJ1-1, with unresolved D. Trimming took off 0 bases at V and 4 bases at J, with 6 bases between the two ends. Germline lookup yields CDR1 MGHDK and CDR2 SYGVNS. This CDR3 contains 13 residues. In DNA form, the CDR3 reads TGTGCCAGCAGTGAATACGACTCCACTGAAGCTTTCTTT. Its translation is CASSEYDSTEAFF.

This clone was recorded once. V is TRBV13 and J is TRBJ1-3; D may be TRBD1 (5 bases). This CDR3 comprises 15 residues. The V end lost 5 bases, the J end lost 4 bases, and 15 bases lay between the germline ends. The V gene's germline CDR1 is PRHDT and CDR2 FYEKMQ (reference sequence). The CDR3 nucleotides are TGTGCCAGCAGCCTCGAGCCCAGGGCCGGAAACACCATATATTTT. This encodes CASSLEPRAGNTIYF.

This rearrangement joins TRBV11-2 to TRBJ2-7; D unclear. This CDR3 contains 13 residues. The germline V and J ends were trimmed by 1 base and 0 bases, with 4 bases remaining between them. The germline V gene has CDR1 SGHAT and CDR2 FQNNGV. The CDR3 here is CASSLALSYEQYF. CDR3 in DNA: TGTGCCAGCAGCTTAGCCCTCTCCTACGAGCAGTACTTC.

J is TRBJ2-1 and V is TRBV19; a possible D gene is TRBD1 (6 bases). Germline V CDR1 and CDR2: LNHDA, SQIVND (reference sequence). The CDR3 loop spans 16 amino acids. The germline V and J ends were trimmed by 3 bases and 1 base, with 13 bases remaining between them. CDR3 DNA sequence: TGTGCCAGTAGTATGGGGGCGGGTGGGTCCTACAATGAGCAGTTCTTC. Translating it yields CASSMGAGGSYNEQFF.

The J gene is TRBJ1-1, the V gene TRBV29-1; 11 bases agree with TRBD1. J lost 1 base, V lost 5 bases, and 9 bases had no gene match. This CDR3 has 16 residues. Germline V CDR1 and CDR2: SQVTM, ANQGSEA. Here the CDR3 reads CSVTYGQGAKNTEAFF. Here the CDR3 DNA reads TGCAGCGTTACATACGGACAGGGGGCCAAGAACACTGAAGCTTTCTTT.

This clone has only one observation. J is TRBJ2-2 and V is TRBV5-6; 8 positions agree with TRBD1. J gave up 2 bases and V 4 bases, and 4 bases lay outside the gene matches. This CDR3 contains 15 residues. CDR1 is SGHDT, CDR2 YYEEEE, per germline. This chain's CDR3 is CASSTGQENTGELFF. The CDR3 DNA sequence: TGTGCCAGCAGCACGGGACAGGAAAACACCGGGGAGCTGTTTTTT.

The chain has TRBV5-1 and TRBJ1-1; 8 nucleotides line up with TRBD1. Trimming at V came to 2 bases and at J to 4 bases, leaving 1 base not matched to a gene. Per the germline V gene, CDR1 is SGHRS and CDR2 is YFSETQ. The CDR3 sequence is 13 residues long. CDR3 amino acids: CASSLTGGTEAFF. The DNA for the CDR3 is TGCGCCAGCAGCTTAACAGGGGGCACTGAAGCTTTCTTT.

The genes are TRBV19 and TRBJ2-1; 7 bases agree with TRBD2. Germline values: CDR1 LNHDA, CDR2 SQIVND (reference sequence). V trimming: 6 bases; J trimming: 8 bases; junction bases outside the gene matches: 10. The CDR3 contains 14 residues. CDR3 sequence: CASRGRERADEQFF. The CDR3 nucleotides read TGTGCCAGTAGAGGGAGGGAGCGGGCCGATGAGCAGTTCTTC.

The table lists this clone with a count of one. The chain employs TRBV28 and TRBJ2-2; 8 bases line up with TRBD1. The CDR3 length is 20 residues. Germline V CDR1 and CDR2: MDHEN, SYDVKM. Trimming took 2 bases from V and 0 from J; bases not matched to a gene: 14. This chain's CDR3 is CASSLRRLAGTGANTGELFF. In DNA form, the CDR3 reads TGTGCCAGCAGTTTACGCAGACTTGCAGGGACAGGAGCGAACACCGGGGAGCTGTTTTTT.

CDR3: CASSLAPPLAGGLYEQYF. CDR3 sequence (DNA): TGCGCCAGCAGCTTGGCACCCCCATTAGCGGGAGGGCTCTACGAGCAGTACTTC. V and J are TRBV5-1 and TRBJ2-7; the match to TRBD2 covers 11 bases. Looked up from germline, CDR1 is SGHRS and CDR2 is YFSETQ. CDR3 size: 18 residues. V gave up 0 bases and J gave up 3 bases; unmatched junction bases: 11.

This clone has only one observation. The chain couples TRBV28 to TRBJ2-5; D may be TRBD2 (5 bases). CDR1 and CDR2 from the germline V gene are MDHEN and SYDVKM. Trimming left V 4 bases short and J 1 base short, with 10 bases between. CDR3 size: 14 residues. CDR3 nucleotides: TGTGCCAGCAGTTGGAGGAGGATCCAAGAGACCCAGTACTTC. Translated, it gives CASSWRRIQETQYF.

This chain uses TRBV2 with TRBJ2-3; possibly TRBD1 for D (5 bases). This CDR3 comprises 13 residues. The V gene's germline CDR1 is SNHLY and CDR2 FYNNEI. Trimming removed 6 bases at V and 1 base at J, with 8 bases between. CDR3 sequence (DNA): TGTGCCAGCAGGGTACAGGGCACAGATACGCAGTATTTT. Translating it yields CASRVQGTDTQYF.

The CDR3 sequence: CASSLAPGGAGELFF. The CDR3 DNA is TGTGCCAGCAGCTTAGCCCCTGGGGGGGCCGGGGAGCTGTTTTTT. This chain uses TRBV11-3 with TRBJ2-2; 7 nucleotides match TRBD2. J gave up 6 bases and V 1 base, and 5 bases lay outside the gene matches. CDR1 is SGHNT and CDR2 is YENEEA in the germline V gene. This CDR3 is built from 15 residues.

This clone appeared once. The chain couples TRBV4-1 to TRBJ1-1; D is possibly TRBD1 (5 bases). Trimming removed 4 bases at V and 4 bases at J, with 22 bases between. The CDR3 runs to 17 residues. The germline V gene has CDR1 MGHRA and CDR2 YSYEKL. The DNA for the CDR3 is TGCGCCAGCAGCCTCGGGGGAGGCCGGCGGAGGTTCACTGAAGCTTTCTTT. Its protein product is CASSLGGGRRRFTEAFF.

V is TRBV19 and J is TRBJ1-1; D might be TRBD1 (6 bases). The CDR3 loop spans 13 amino acids. Germline assignment: CDR1 LNHDA and CDR2 SQIVND (reference sequence). Trimming left V 6 bases short and J 2 bases short, with 10 bases between. CDR3 residues: CASRGDTNTEAFF. The CDR3 nucleotides are TGTGCCAGTAGGGGGGACACTAACACTGAAGCTTTCTTT.

J is TRBJ1-2 and V is TRBV5-1; no clear D. Germline lookup yields CDR1 SGHRS and CDR2 YFSETQ. This CDR3 comprises 16 residues. V shed 5 bases and J shed 8 bases, with 25 bases lying between them. The DNA of the CDR3 is TGCGCCAGCAGGTCTAGTTACACGCGGTCGGAGGAGGGCTACACCTTC. This translates into CASRSSYTRSEEGYTF.

This clone was observed a single time. This chain joins TRBV30 and TRBJ2-5; 7 nucleotides match TRBD2. The CDR3 is 15 amino acids. Germline loops: CDR1 GTSNPN, CDR2 SVGIG (reference sequence). V shed 4 bases and J 1 base; nucleotides not matched to a gene: 9. Here the CDR3 DNA reads TGTGCCTGGATCCAACGGGGCGGGGGCCAAGAGACCCAGTACTTC. Its translation is CAWIQRGGGQETQYF.

The chain has TRBV27 and TRBJ2-7, with no clear D. This CDR3 comprises 13 residues. Germline V gene sequence: CDR1 MNHEY, CDR2 SMNVEV (reference sequence). Trimming took 6 bases from V and 6 from J, leaving 15 bases between them. CDR3 nucleotides: TGTGCCAGCAGACCAGCGACTTTGGGCGAGCAGTACTTC. It codes for CASRPATLGEQYF.

This chain uses TRBV5-4 with TRBJ1-1, with 7 bases identical to TRBD1. The germline gives CDR1 SGHNT, CDR2 YYREEE (reference sequence). V lost 0 bases and J lost 2; bases outside the gene matches: 4. This CDR3 has 15 residues. The CDR3 DNA reads as TGTGCCAGCAGCTTGGTGGGACAGAGTAACACTGAAGCTTTCTTT. Translated: CASSLVGQSNTEAFF.

The V and J genes are TRBV21-1 and TRBJ2-2; the DNA was not compared with TRBD1, the D call given in the table. TRBV21-1 is a pseudogene. The length of the CDR3 is 15 residues. CDR3 sequence (DNA): TGTGCCAGCAGCAAAGGCACAGGGAACGCCGGGGAGCTGTTTTTT. This gives the protein CASSKGTGNAGELFF.

DNA for the CDR3: TGTGCCAGTAGGGTTAGCCCACCGAACACCGGGGAGCTGTTTTTT. Translation: CASRVSPPNTGELFF. J is TRBJ2-2 and V is TRBV19; no clear D. The CDR3 spans 15 residues. The ends were cut back, 6 bases at V and 0 bases at J, with 11 bases in the middle. Per germline, CDR1 LNHDA and CDR2 SQIVND (reference sequence).

The chain carries TRBV7-8 and TRBJ2-5, with 7 nucleotides matching TRBD2. The germline V gene encodes CDR1 SGHVS and CDR2 FQNEAQ. J was trimmed by 4 bases and V by 5 bases; bases with no gene match: 13. This CDR3 has 16 amino acids. The CDR3 loop is CASSPRVRERVETQYF. CDR3 nucleotide sequence: TGTGCCAGCAGCCCTAGGGTGCGGGAGCGGGTAGAGACCCAGTACTTC.

The genes are TRBV5-1 and TRBJ1-1; D is unclear. CDR1 and CDR2 from the germline V gene are SGHRS and YFSETQ. Trimming stripped 4 bases from V and 8 bases from J, with 15 bases between. The CDR3 covers 13 residues. CDR3 coding DNA: TGCGCCAGCAGCCCGAGCACAAACAGAGAAGCTTTCTTT. Translating gives CASSPSTNREAFF.

This chain uses TRBV27 with TRBJ2-3, with 7 nucleotides matching TRBD1. The CDR3 covers 16 residues. Germline-derived CDR1 and CDR2 are MNHEY and SMNVEV (reference sequence). The V gene end was trimmed by 5 bases and the J gene end by 2 bases; junction bases not matched to a gene: 10. This CDR3 is CASSQHRDSITDTQYF. The CDR3 bases are TGTGCCAGCAGTCAACACCGGGACAGTATCACAGATACGCAGTATTTT.